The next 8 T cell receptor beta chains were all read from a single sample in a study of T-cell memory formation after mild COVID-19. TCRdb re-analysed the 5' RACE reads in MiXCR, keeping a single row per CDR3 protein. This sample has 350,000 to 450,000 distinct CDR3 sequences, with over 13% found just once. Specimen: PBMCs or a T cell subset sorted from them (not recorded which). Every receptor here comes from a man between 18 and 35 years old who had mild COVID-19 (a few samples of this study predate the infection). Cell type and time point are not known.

The CDR3 loop reads CASSYSNVGEQYV. CDR3 coding DNA: TGTGCCAGCAGTTACTCCAACGTCGGGGAGCAGTACGTC. The chain has TRBV6-5 and TRBJ2-7; no definite D call. V shed 0 bases and J shed 7 bases, with 10 bases lying between them. The CDR3 is 13 amino acids. Germline CDR1 is MNHEY and CDR2 is SVGAGI.

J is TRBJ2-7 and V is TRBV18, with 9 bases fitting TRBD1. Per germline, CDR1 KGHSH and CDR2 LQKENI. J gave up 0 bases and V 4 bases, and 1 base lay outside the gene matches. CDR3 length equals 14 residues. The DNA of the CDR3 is TGTGCCAGCTCACGGGACAGGGCCTCCTACGAGCAGTACGTC. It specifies CASSRDRASYEQYV.

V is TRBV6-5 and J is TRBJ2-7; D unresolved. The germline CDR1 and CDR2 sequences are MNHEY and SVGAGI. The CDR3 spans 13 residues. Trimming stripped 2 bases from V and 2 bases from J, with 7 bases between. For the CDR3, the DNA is TGTGCCAGCAGTTACAGGAAGACCTACGAGCAGTACTTC. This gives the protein CASSYRKTYEQYF.

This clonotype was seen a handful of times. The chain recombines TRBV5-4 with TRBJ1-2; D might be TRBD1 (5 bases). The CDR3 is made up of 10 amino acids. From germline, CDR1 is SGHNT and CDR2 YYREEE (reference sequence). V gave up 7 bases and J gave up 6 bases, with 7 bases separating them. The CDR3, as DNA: TGTGCCAGCGGGGCGGATGGCTACACCTTC. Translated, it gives CASGADGYTF.

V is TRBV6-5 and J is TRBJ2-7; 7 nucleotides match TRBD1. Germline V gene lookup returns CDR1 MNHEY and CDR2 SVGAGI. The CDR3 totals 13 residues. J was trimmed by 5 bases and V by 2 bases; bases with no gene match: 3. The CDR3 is CASSYEGGDEQYV. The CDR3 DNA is TGTGCCAGCAGTTACGAAGGGGGCGACGAGCAGTACGTC.

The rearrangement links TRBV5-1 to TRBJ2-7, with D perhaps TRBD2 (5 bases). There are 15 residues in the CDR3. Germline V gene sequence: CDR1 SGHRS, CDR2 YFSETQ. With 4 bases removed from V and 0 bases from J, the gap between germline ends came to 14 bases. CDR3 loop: CASSPVLGSSYEQYF. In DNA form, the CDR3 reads TGCGCCAGCAGCCCCGTCTTGGGGAGCTCCTACGAGCAGTACTTC.

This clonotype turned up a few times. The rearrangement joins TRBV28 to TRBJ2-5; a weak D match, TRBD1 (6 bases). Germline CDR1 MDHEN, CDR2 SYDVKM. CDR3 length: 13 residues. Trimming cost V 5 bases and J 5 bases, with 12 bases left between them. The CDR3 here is CASSTGWRETQYF. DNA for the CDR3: TGTGCCAGCAGTACAGGGTGGAGGGAGACCCAGTACTTC. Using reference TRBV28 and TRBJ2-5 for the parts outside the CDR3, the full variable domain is DVKVTQSSRYLVKRTGEKVFLECVQDMDHENMFWYRQDPGLGLRLIYFSYDVKMKEKGDIPEGYSVSREKKERFSLILESASTNQTSMYLCASSTGWRETQYFGPGTRLLVL.

CDR3 sequence reads: CASTSGGVGTYGYTF. For the CDR3, the DNA is TGTGCCAGCACCTCGGGGGGGGTGGGCACCTATGGCTACACCTTC. The chain employs TRBV7-2 and TRBJ1-2; perhaps TRBD1 as D (5 bases). V lost 7 bases and J 4 bases, leaving 19 bases between the germline ends. This CDR3 spans 15 amino acids. Germline values: CDR1 SGHTA, CDR2 FQGNSA.